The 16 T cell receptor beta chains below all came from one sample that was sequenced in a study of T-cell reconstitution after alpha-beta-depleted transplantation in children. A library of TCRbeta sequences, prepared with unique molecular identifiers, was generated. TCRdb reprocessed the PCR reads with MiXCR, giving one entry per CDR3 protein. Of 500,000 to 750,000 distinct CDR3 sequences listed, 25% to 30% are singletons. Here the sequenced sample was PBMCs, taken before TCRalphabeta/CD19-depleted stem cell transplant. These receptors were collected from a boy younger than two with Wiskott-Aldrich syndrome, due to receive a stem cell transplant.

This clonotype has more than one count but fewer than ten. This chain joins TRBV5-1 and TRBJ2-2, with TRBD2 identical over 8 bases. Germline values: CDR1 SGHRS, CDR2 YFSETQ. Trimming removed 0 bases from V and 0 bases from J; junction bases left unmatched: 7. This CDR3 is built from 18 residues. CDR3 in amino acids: CASSLAILAGPNTGELFF. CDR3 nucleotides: TGCGCCAGCAGCTTGGCCATCCTAGCGGGTCCGAACACCGGGGAGCTGTTTTTT.

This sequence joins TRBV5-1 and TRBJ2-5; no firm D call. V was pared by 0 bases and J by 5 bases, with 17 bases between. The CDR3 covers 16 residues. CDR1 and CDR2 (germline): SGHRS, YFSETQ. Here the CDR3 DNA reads TGCGCCAGCAGCTTGGTTTCGGGCGTAAGAAGGGAGACCCAGTACTTC. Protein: CASSLVSGVRRETQYF. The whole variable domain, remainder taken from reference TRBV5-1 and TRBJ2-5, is KAGVTQTPRYLIKTRGQQVTLSCSPISGHRSVSWYQQTPGQGLQFLFEYFSETQRNKGNFPGRFSGRQFSNSRSEMNVSTLELGDSALYLCASSLVSGVRRETQYFGPGTRLLVL.

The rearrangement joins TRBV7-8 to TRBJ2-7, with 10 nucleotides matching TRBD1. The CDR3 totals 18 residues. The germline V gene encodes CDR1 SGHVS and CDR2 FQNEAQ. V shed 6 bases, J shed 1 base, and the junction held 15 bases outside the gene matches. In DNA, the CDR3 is TGTGCCAGCAGACTCACCGGGACAGGGGCCCTAATTTCCTACGAGCAGTACTTC. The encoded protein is CASRLTGTGALISYEQYF.

CDR3 nucleotide sequence: TGTGCCAGCAGCTCCGGGGCCACACCGAACACTGAAGCTTTCTTT. This codes for CASSSGATPNTEAFF. The chain recombines TRBV7-9 with TRBJ1-1; tentatively, D is TRBD1 (5 bases). Trimming pared 4 bases from V and 1 base from J, leaving 13 bases between. This CDR3 region has 15 residues. Germline V gives CDR1 SEHNR, CDR2 FQNEAQ (reference sequence). The variable domain in full, completed from reference TRBV7-9 and TRBJ1-1, reads DTGVSQNPRHKITKRGQNVTFRCDPISEHNRLYWYRQTLGQGPEFLTYFQNEAQLEKSRLLSDRFSAERPKGSFSTLEIQRTEQGDSAMYLCASSSGATPNTEAFFGQGTRLTVV.

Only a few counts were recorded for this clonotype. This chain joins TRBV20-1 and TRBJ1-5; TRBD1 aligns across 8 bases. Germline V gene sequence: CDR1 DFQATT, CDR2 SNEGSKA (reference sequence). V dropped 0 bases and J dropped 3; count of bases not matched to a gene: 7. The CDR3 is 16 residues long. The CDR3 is CSARDGTGGDNQPQHF. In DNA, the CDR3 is TGCAGTGCTAGAGATGGAACAGGGGGGGACAATCAGCCCCAGCATTTT.

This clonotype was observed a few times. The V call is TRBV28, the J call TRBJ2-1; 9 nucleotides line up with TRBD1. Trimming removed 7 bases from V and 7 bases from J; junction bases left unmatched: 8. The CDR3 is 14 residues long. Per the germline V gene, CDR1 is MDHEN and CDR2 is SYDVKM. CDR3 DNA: TGTGCCAGCACCCTAGGGACAGGGCGAAATGAGCAGTTCTTC. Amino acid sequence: CASTLGTGRNEQFF.

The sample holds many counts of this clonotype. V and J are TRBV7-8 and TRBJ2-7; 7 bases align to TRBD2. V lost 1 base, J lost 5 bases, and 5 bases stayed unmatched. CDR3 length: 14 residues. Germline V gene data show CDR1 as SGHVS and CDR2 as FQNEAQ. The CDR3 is CASSLGGLSNEQYF. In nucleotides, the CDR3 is TGTGCCAGCAGCTTAGGGGGACTATCGAACGAGCAGTACTTC.

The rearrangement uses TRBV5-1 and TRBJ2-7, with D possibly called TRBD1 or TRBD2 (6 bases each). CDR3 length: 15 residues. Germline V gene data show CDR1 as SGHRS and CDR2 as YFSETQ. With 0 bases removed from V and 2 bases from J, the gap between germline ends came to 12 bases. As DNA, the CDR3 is TGCGCCAGCAGCTTGGAGGGGGGAAGGCCCTACGAGCAGTACTTC. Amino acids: CASSLEGGRPYEQYF. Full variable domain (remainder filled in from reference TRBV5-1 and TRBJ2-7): KAGVTQTPRYLIKTRGQQVTLSCSPISGHRSVSWYQQTPGQGLQFLFEYFSETQRNKGNFPGRFSGRQFSNSRSEMNVSTLELGDSALYLCASSLEGGRPYEQYFGPGTRLTVT.

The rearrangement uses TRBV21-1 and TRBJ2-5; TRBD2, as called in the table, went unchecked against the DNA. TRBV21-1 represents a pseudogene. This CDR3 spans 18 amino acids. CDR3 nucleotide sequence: TGTGCCAGCAGCATTTTCTTCCCCCGGTGGGAGGTAGGAGAGACCCAGTACTTC. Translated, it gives CASSIFFPRWEVGETQYF.

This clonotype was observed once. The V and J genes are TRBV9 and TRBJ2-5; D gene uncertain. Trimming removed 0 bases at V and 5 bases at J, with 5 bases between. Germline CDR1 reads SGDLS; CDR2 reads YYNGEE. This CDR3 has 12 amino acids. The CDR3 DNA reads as TGTGCCAGCAGCGTAGAATGGGAGACCCAGTACTTC. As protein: CASSVEWETQYF.

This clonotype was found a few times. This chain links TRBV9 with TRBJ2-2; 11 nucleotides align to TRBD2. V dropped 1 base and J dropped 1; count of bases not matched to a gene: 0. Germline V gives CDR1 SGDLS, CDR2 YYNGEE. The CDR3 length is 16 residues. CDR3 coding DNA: TGTGCCAGCAGCGTACTAGCGGGAGGGAACACCGGGGAGCTGTTTTTT. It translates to CASSVLAGGNTGELFF.

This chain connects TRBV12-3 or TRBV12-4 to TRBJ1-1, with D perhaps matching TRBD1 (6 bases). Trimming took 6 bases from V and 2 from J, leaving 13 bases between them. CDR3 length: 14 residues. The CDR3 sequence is CASSHGGGNTEAFF. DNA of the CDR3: TGTGCCAGCAGCCACGGGGGCGGTAACACTGAAGCTTTCTTT.

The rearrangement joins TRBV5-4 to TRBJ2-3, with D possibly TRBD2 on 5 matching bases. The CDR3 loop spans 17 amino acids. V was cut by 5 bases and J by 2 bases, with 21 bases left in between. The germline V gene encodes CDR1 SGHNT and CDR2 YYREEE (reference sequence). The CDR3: CASSSTIRPPYTDTQYF. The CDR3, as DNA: TGTGCCAGCAGTTCGACTATCCGACCGCCCTACACAGATACGCAGTATTTT.

The chain's CDR3 is CASSLTRDRRSYNEQFF. In DNA form, the CDR3 reads TGCGCCAGCAGCTTAACCCGGGACAGGAGATCCTACAATGAGCAGTTCTTC. The rearrangement joins TRBV5-1 to TRBJ2-1; TRBD1 matches at 8 bases. The ends lost 2 bases at V and 1 base at J; junction bases unmatched: 8. In germline, CDR1 is SGHRS, CDR2 YFSETQ. The CDR3 is 17 amino acids.

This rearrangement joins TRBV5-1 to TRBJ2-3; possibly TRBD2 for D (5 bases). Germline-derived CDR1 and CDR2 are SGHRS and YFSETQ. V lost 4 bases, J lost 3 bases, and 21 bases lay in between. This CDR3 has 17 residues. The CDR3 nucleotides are TGCGCCAGCAGCCCGAATACACTGAGGGCAGAGACAGATACGCAGTATTTT. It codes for CASSPNTLRAETDTQYF.

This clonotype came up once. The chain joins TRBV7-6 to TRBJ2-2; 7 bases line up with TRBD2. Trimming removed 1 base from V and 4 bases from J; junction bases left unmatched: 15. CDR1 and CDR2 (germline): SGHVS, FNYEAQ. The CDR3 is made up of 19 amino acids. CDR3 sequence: CASSLGVVGLDRITGELFF. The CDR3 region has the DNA TGTGCCAGCAGCTTAGGGGTTGTAGGACTAGACCGAATCACCGGGGAGCTGTTTTTT.